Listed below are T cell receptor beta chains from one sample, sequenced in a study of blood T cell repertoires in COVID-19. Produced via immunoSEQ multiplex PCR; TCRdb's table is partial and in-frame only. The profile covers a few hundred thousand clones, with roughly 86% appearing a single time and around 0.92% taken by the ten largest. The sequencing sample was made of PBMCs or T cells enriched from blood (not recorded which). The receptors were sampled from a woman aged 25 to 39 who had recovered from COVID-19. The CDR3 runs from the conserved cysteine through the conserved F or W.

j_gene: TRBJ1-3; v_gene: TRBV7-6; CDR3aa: CASSLNSGNTIYF
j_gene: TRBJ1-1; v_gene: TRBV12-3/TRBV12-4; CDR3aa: CASSLRDITEAFF
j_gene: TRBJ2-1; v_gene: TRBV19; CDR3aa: CASSIPGIYNEQFF
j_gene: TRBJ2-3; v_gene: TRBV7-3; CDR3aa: CASSLTGGASQDTQYF
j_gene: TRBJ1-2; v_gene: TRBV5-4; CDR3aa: CASSTGTGGVAAGYTF
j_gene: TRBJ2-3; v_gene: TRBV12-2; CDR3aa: CASRLRGLAGGEADTQYF
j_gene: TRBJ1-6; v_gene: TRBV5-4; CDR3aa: CASGPQTGINSPLHF
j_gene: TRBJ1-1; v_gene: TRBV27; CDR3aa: CASSYRGVYTEAFF
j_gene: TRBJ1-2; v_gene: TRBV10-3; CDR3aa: CAISELTLDRGGYTF
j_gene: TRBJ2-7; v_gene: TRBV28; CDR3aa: CASSFYSGQVYSYEQYF
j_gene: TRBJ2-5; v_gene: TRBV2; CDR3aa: CASSLYGGQLSETQYF
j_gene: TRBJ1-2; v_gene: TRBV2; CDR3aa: CASRQDNYGYTF
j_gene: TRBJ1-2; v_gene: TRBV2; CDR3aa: CASSIDRVYGYTF
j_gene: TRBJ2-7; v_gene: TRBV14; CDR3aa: CASSHGYEQYF
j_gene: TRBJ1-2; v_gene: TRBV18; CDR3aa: CASSPRGSGYTF
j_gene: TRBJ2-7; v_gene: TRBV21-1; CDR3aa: CASSKARGDNNEQYF
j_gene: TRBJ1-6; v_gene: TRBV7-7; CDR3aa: CASSSSSRLQPCSYNSPLHF
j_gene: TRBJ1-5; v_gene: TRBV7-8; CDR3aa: CASSSTTGGKQHF
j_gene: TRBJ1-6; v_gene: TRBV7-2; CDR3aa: CASSFTGTRYNSPLHF
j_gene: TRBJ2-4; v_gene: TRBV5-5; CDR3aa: CASSLYPTGTGGTRGNIQYF
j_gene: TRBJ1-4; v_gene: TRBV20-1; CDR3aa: CSASRPLVGEKLFF
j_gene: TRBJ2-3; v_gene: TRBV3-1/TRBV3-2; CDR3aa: CASSPASGGAAADTQYF
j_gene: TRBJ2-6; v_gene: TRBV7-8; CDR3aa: CASSLQGLSSGANVLTF
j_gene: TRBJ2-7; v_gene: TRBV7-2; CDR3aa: CASSFQEGGEQYF
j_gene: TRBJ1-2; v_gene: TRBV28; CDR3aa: CASSFLGQGGGYTF
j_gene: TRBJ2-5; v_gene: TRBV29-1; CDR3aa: CSVPPGLAVQETQYF
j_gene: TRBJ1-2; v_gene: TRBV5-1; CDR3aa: CASSLLPTGDYGYTF
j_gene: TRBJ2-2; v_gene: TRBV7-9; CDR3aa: CASSLVHGAGGLDTGELFF
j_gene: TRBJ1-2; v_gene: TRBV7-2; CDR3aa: CASSFLGAGVYGYTF
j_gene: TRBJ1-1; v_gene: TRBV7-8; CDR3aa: CASSPLPGQKAFF
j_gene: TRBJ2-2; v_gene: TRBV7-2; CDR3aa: CASSLTPKIGGELFF
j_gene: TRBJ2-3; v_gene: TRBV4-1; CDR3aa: CASSLAGVITDTQYF
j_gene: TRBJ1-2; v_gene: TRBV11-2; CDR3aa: CASSGTAGEISNYGYTF
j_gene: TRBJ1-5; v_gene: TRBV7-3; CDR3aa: CASSETGNQPQHF
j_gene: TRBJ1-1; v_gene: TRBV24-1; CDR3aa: CATSPTGGTEAFF
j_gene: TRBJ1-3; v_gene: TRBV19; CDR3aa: CASSISGQGSGNTIYF
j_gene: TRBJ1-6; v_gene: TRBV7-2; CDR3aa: CASSLVGTGSSPLHF
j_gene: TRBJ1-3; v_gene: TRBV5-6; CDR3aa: CASSLPAGSGNTIYF
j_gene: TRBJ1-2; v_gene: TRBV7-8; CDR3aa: CASSLGRAGYGYTF
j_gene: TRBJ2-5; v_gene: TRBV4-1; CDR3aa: CASSQLVAGGAQYF
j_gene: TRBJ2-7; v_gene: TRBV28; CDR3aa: CASSIPATYEQYF
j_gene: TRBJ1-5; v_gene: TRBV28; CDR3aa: CASSLWGREGFHQPQHF
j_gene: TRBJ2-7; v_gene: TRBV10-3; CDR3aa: CAISVAGDLSPYYEQYF
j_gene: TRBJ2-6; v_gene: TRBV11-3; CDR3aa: CASRPTGPGANVLTF
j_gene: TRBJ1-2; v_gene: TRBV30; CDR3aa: CAWSHRGSNYGYTF
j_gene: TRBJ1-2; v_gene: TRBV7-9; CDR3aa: CASSPRSGRFGSVGYTF
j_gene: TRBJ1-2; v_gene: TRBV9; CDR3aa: CASSLTENYGYTF
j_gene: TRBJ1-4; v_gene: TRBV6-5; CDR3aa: CASGWGPATNEKLFF